This T cell receptor beta chain was identified during a study of cytomegalovirus exposure and HLA in healthy donors. Germline assignment: CDR1 SGHVS and CDR2 FQNEAQ. Trimming removed 5 bases at V and 6 bases at J, with 14 bases between. The CDR3 covers 13 residues. The study, taken as a whole, reports: Researchers reported that a few CMV-associated chains were confirmed in vitro as CMV antigen-specific. Cytomegalovirus-associated status was assigned to roughly 160 TCR beta chains.

Here immunoSEQ multiplex PCR was the method, and the copy in TCRdb shows in-frame clones only, minus some. The data show about 84,000 clones, with just over 90% seen just once and 2.1% held by the top ten. Turning to this clone: No antigen is known for it.

Sample: PBMCs. This TCR came from a man aged 25 to 40 in good health and CMV-seronegative. The chain uses TRBV7-8 and TRBJ2-7; TRBD2 is a possible D gene (5 bases). CDR3 DNA sequence: TGTGCCAGCAGCCCCAGCCCAGCGGTCGAGCAGTACTTC. Residues: CASSPSPAVEQYF.